This is a list of T cell receptor beta chains from one sample in a study of response to subunit inactivated influenza vaccine. A single record per CDR3 protein comes from TCRdb applying MiXCR to the RT-PCR reads. This sample carries 600,000 to 850,000 distinct CDR3 sequences, 14% of them seen once, and the ten largest clones take approximately 7.6%. This sample comprised PBMCs from blood, obtained 14 to 15 days before vaccination. These TCRs come from a man aged 50-60 years who received an inactivated influenza vaccine. Each CDR3 is given with its conserved first and last residue. D genes are given only for firm matches.

v_gene,j_gene,d_gene,CDR3aa
TRBV3-1,TRBJ2-2,-,CASSQGQVGELFF
TRBV6-5,TRBJ2-7,-,CASSYGGSEYEQYF
TRBV5-5,TRBJ2-2,-,CATEDVPGAGELFF
TRBV6-2/TRBV6-3,TRBJ2-1,-,CASSSLGQYNEQFF
TRBV19,TRBJ1-5,-,CASQGGQGVRPQHF
TRBV3-1,TRBJ1-2,-,CASSQGWGNGYTF
TRBV12-3/TRBV12-4,TRBJ2-7,-,CASRGTYEQYF
TRBV5-1,TRBJ2-7,TRBD2,CASSSSSGTVSYEQYF
TRBV12-3/TRBV12-4,TRBJ1-1,-,CASSSQVEAFF
TRBV29-1,TRBJ2-5,-,CSVDRGVETQYF
TRBV9,TRBJ1-6,-,CASSVEGNSPLHF
TRBV4-3,TRBJ2-3,TRBD2,CASSQVGLAGATDTQYF
TRBV7-6,TRBJ2-5,TRBD2,CASSLEASGGGETQYF
TRBV10-3,TRBJ2-3,-,CAISEGQGKSDTQYF
TRBV3-1,TRBJ1-5,-,CASSQVINQPQHF
TRBV20-1,TRBJ2-2,-,CSARGSKGAGELFF
TRBV4-2,TRBJ2-7,TRBD2,CASSQAYSTSGDYEQYF
TRBV4-3,TRBJ2-5,-,CASSQDPGSETQYF
TRBV19,TRBJ2-3,-,CASSGWEADTQYF
TRBV12-3/TRBV12-4,TRBJ2-1,-,CASRRGQTSYNEQFF
TRBV27,TRBJ2-2,TRBD2,CASSLGGGAPYTGELFF
TRBV7-2,TRBJ2-4,TRBD1,CASSLGQGGRDIQYF
TRBV5-5,TRBJ2-1,TRBD2,CASSITSGRHNEQFF
TRBV9,TRBJ1-1,-,CASSVEAVNTEAFF
TRBV10-3,TRBJ1-1,-,CAISESAGSVNTEAFF
TRBV6-2/TRBV6-3,TRBJ2-3,TRBD2,CASSFSGTAGDTQYF
TRBV27,TRBJ2-7,-,CASSTGFVPQPDGYEQYF
TRBV4-3,TRBJ2-3,TRBD2,CASSQSLAGGSTDTQYF
TRBV20-1,TRBJ2-7,TRBD1,CSARSTGARSSYEQYF
TRBV7-2,TRBJ2-5,-,CASSPRVTRETQYF
TRBV30,TRBJ2-1,TRBD1,CAWSNLGQWKVNEQFF
TRBV9,TRBJ2-1,TRBD2,CASSVGTSGYNEQFF
TRBV27,TRBJ2-7,TRBD1,CASSRSGQGYEQYF
TRBV5-1,TRBJ2-2,TRBD1,CASSGGQLNTGELFF
TRBV20-1,TRBJ1-6,-,CSADTDGDNSPLHF
TRBV3-1,TRBJ2-5,TRBD2,CASSPGRAIQETQYF
TRBV15,TRBJ2-7,TRBD1,CATSRESTGFNEQYF